These 23 T cell receptor beta chains were all obtained from the same sample, sequenced in a study of blood T cells in healthy people across ages. For the second PCR, which ran for roughly 7 to 11 cycles, a sample-barcoded 5' primer and a J-beta primer mix were used. TCRdb passed the 5' RACE reads through MiXCR, listing each CDR3 protein once. Here the sample spans approximately 1,700,000 distinct CDR3 sequences, about 39% being singletons. Sequences were obtained from blood. The receptors derive from a human donor in good health.

The rearrangement links TRBV29-1 to TRBJ1-5; D not certain. Trimming shortened V by 4 bases and J by 4 bases, and 17 bases separated the two germline ends. The germline gives CDR1 SQVTM, CDR2 ANQGSEA. The CDR3 totals 15 residues. The CDR3 DNA follows: TGCAGCGTTGTTGAGGAGGTCTCAGGTAATCAGCCCCAGCATTTT. Encoded protein: CSVVEEVSGNQPQHF.

This clonotype was seen more than once but under ten times. The genes are TRBV20-1 and TRBJ2-4, with D unclear. CDR1 is DFQATT, CDR2 SNEGSKA, per germline (reference sequence). There are 15 residues in the CDR3. V lost 0 bases to trimming and J lost 5 bases, with 14 bases between them. This chain's CDR3 is CSARDVWVIENIQYF. The CDR3 nucleotides read TGCAGTGCTAGAGATGTGTGGGTAATAGAAAACATTCAGTACTTC.

This rearrangement joins TRBV12-3 or TRBV12-4 to TRBJ1-1, with D unresolved. Trimming cost V 6 bases and J 8 bases, with 13 bases left between them. The CDR3 is 12 amino acids. CDR3 protein: CASRRDGLEAFF. The DNA for the CDR3 is TGTGCCAGCAGGCGCGACGGGCTAGAAGCTTTCTTT.

The gene calls are TRBV6-2 or TRBV6-3 and TRBJ1-2; TRBD1 aligns across 7 bases. Germline V gene data show CDR1 as MNHEY and CDR2 as SVGEGT. The V gene end was trimmed by 4 bases and the J gene end by 7 bases; junction bases not matched to a gene: 9. The CDR3 runs to 14 residues. The CDR3 nucleotides read TGTGCCAGCAGTTTTGGACAGGCGATAGGTGGCTACACCTTC. This codes for CASSFGQAIGGYTF.

The chain uses TRBV24-1 and TRBJ1-5; 7 bases are shared with TRBD1. V trimming: 3 bases; J trimming: 10 bases; junction bases outside the gene matches: 8. The CDR3 is 14 amino acids. Per the germline V gene, CDR1 is KGHDR and CDR2 is SFDVKD. CDR3: CATSDPGGYGPQHF. The CDR3 DNA follows: TGTGCCACCAGTGATCCAGGGGGATATGGTCCCCAGCATTTT.

In the case of this clonotype: Sequence at one end of the junction differs from germline and may be a read error. The chain couples TRBV20-1 to TRBJ1-2; 7 bases map to TRBD1. Germline loops: CDR1 DFQATT, CDR2 SNEGSKA (reference sequence). The CDR3 sequence is 13 residues long. The CDR3 protein is CGAVHPGGNGYTF. The CDR3 nucleotides are TGCGGTGCCGTCCACCCAGGGGGGAATGGCTACACCTTC.

The chain joins TRBV20-1 to TRBJ1-2; D gene uncertain. The CDR3 consists of 17 residues. CDR1 is DFQATT, CDR2 SNEGSKA, per germline (reference sequence). The V and J ends lost 5 bases and 4 bases respectively, with 26 bases between them. The CDR3 DNA reads as TGCAGTGCTCCTAAGGCCCCGCAGGCCGACGTCCTCTATGGCTACACCTTC. It specifies CSAPKAPQADVLYGYTF.

The rearrangement joins TRBV20-1 to TRBJ1-4; 9 bases align to TRBD1. With 5 bases clipped from V and 6 bases from J, the junction kept 10 bases outside the gene matches. The CDR3 runs to 15 residues. Germline V gene lookup returns CDR1 DFQATT and CDR2 SNEGSKA (reference sequence). The CDR3 loop reads CSAARDREGDEKLFF. The CDR3 DNA sequence: TGCAGTGCTGCCCGGGACAGGGAGGGAGATGAAAAACTGTTTTTT.

The rearrangement uses TRBV7-3 and TRBJ2-7; TRBD1 aligns across 10 bases. Germline V gene data show CDR1 as SGHTA and CDR2 as FQGTGA. The V and J ends lost 5 bases and 8 bases, in that order; junction bases with no gene match: 12. The CDR3 runs 15 residues. The CDR3 coding sequence is TGTGCCAGCAGCCTTTCCGGGACAGGGGAGTATCAGCAGTACTTC. This translates into CASSLSGTGEYQQYF.

The chain couples TRBV14 to TRBJ2-7; 7 nucleotides match TRBD1. The V and J ends lost 3 bases and 0 bases, in that order; junction bases with no gene match: 2. The germline V gene has CDR1 SGHDN and CDR2 FVKESK. This CDR3 comprises 14 residues. The CDR3 nucleotides read TGTGCCAGCAGCCATTGGGACAGCTCCTACGAGCAGTACTTC. Translation gives CASSHWDSSYEQYF.

The CDR3 protein is CSASSGLACLHNEQFF. The CDR3, as DNA: TGCAGTGCTAGTTCGGGACTAGCGTGCCTACACAATGAGCAGTTCTTC. This chain uses TRBV20-1 with TRBJ2-1, with TRBD2 identical over 10 bases. Germline V CDR1 and CDR2: DFQATT, SNEGSKA (reference sequence). V lost 3 bases to trimming and J lost 5 bases; unmatched junction nucleotides: 10. This CDR3 has 16 residues.

This clonotype was detected only a few times. The chain couples TRBV27 to TRBJ2-5, with a weak D call TRBD2 (6 bases). This CDR3 comprises 14 residues. The ends were cut back, 7 bases at V and 1 base at J, with 13 bases in the middle. Germline CDR1 and CDR2: MNHEY and SMNVEV (reference sequence). The CDR3 here is CASKKGTFQETQYF. In nucleotides, the CDR3 is TGTGCCAGCAAGAAAGGGACTTTCCAAGAGACCCAGTACTTC.

J is TRBJ1-2 and V is TRBV20-1; D is unresolved. V lost 4 bases, J lost 3 bases, and 9 bases lay in between. Germline assignment: CDR1 DFQATT and CDR2 SNEGSKA (reference sequence). The CDR3 loop spans 12 amino acids. In DNA form, the CDR3 reads TGCAGTGCTACACTCGGACACTATGGCTACACCTTC. It codes for CSATLGHYGYTF.

The chain uses TRBV20-1 and TRBJ2-3; perhaps TRBD2 as D (6 bases). The CDR3 runs 14 residues. Trimming stripped 3 bases from V and 6 bases from J, with 16 bases between. Per germline, CDR1 DFQATT and CDR2 SNEGSKA (reference sequence). The CDR3 spells CSASPRGGLDTQYF. The CDR3 nucleotides are TGCAGTGCTAGCCCCCGGGGAGGTTTGGATACGCAGTATTTT.

DNA for the CDR3: TGTGCCAGCAGCCCCCGGAGACGGACAGGACAAGATCAGCCCCAGCATTTT. The encoded protein is CASSPRRRTGQDQPQHF. J is TRBJ1-5 and V is TRBV7-6, with TRBD1 matching over 7 bases. This CDR3 has 17 amino acids. The ends lost 5 bases at V and 5 bases at J; junction bases unmatched: 15. Germline V gene sequence: CDR1 SGHVS, CDR2 FNYEAQ. Combining the CDR3 with reference TRBV7-6 and TRBJ1-5 gives the whole variable domain GAGVSQSPRYKVTKRGQDVALRCDPISGHVSLYWYRQALGQGPEFLTYFNYEAQQDKSGLPNDRFSAERPEGSISTLTIQRTEQRDSAMYRCASSPRRRTGQDQPQHFGDGTRLSIL.

This clonotype turned up a few times. The chain recombines TRBV20-1 with TRBJ1-2, with 7 bases that match TRBD1. Germline values: CDR1 DFQATT, CDR2 SNEGSKA (reference sequence). The CDR3 is 14 amino acids. The V segment lost 1 base and the J segment 4 bases; nucleotides outside the gene matches: 6. CDR3 sequence (DNA): TGCAGTGCTAGAGTCCCAGGGGGATTCTATGGCTACACCTTC. This translates into CSARVPGGFYGYTF.

The V and J genes are TRBV4-1 and TRBJ1-1; 7 positions agree with TRBD1. Germline values: CDR1 MGHRA, CDR2 YSYEKL. This CDR3 has 16 amino acids. V lost 3 bases, J lost 1 base, and 8 bases stayed unmatched. As DNA, the CDR3 is TGCGCCAGCAGCCAGTTACCGGGACAGACGAACACTGAAGCTTTCTTT. It translates to CASSQLPGQTNTEAFF.

The chain recombines TRBV7-2 with TRBJ2-2; 7 bases are shared with TRBD1. J gave up 13 bases and V 4 bases, and 12 bases lay outside the gene matches. The length of the CDR3 is 14 residues. In germline, CDR1 is SGHTA, CDR2 FQGNSA. CDR3 protein: CASSSDPHRGGLFF. The CDR3 DNA is TGTGCCAGCAGCTCGGACCCCCACAGGGGCGGGCTGTTTTTT.

There are a few counts of this clonotype. The rearrangement links TRBV7-9 to TRBJ2-5; 8 positions match TRBD1. There are 16 residues in the CDR3. J was trimmed by 5 bases and V by 2 bases; bases with no gene match: 10. The germline V gene has CDR1 SEHNR and CDR2 FQNEAQ (reference sequence). CDR3 DNA sequence: TGTGCCAGCAGCTTAATTGTAACAGGGGGGATGGAGACCCAGTACTTC. Translated, it gives CASSLIVTGGMETQYF.

In the case of this clonotype: Relative to the germline gene, one junction end is altered; a read error may explain this. The gene calls are TRBV10-3 and TRBJ2-7; perhaps TRBD1 as D (6 bases). CDR1 and CDR2 from the germline V gene are ENHRY and SYGVKD. The length of the CDR3 is 16 residues. For the CDR3, the DNA is TGTGCCATCAGTGGATTTCCCGGGACATCGTCCTACGCGCAGTACTTC. Its protein is CAISGFPGTSSYAQYF.

Only a few counts were recorded for this clonotype. The chain has TRBV10-3 and TRBJ2-7; TRBD1 might be the D (5 bases). The CDR3 is 13 residues long. V was cut by 7 bases and J by 2 bases, with 12 bases left in between. Germline CDR1 and CDR2: ENHRY and SYGVKD. The DNA of the CDR3 is TGTGCCATCACCAGGGCCGGTACCTACGAGCAGTACTTC. Encoded protein: CAITRAGTYEQYF.

This clonotype was seen a few times. The J gene is TRBJ2-2, the V gene TRBV12-3 or TRBV12-4, with D maybe TRBD2 (6 bases). Trimming took off 6 bases at V and 7 bases at J, with 15 bases between the two ends. The CDR3 is made up of 14 amino acids. DNA for the CDR3: TGTGCCAGCAGCCATGGGGGACTGGGCGGGGAGCTGTTTTTT. This encodes CASSHGGLGGELFF.

The chain carries TRBV7-2 and TRBJ2-5; 7 positions match TRBD2. There are 16 residues in the CDR3. Looked up from germline, CDR1 is SGHTA and CDR2 is FQGNSA. With V trimmed by 5 bases and J by 3 bases, 12 bases remained unmatched. Written as DNA, the CDR3 is TGTGCCAGCAGCCCCTGGGCAGCGGGGCGGGAAGAGACCCAGTACTTC. Its protein product is CASSPWAAGREETQYF.